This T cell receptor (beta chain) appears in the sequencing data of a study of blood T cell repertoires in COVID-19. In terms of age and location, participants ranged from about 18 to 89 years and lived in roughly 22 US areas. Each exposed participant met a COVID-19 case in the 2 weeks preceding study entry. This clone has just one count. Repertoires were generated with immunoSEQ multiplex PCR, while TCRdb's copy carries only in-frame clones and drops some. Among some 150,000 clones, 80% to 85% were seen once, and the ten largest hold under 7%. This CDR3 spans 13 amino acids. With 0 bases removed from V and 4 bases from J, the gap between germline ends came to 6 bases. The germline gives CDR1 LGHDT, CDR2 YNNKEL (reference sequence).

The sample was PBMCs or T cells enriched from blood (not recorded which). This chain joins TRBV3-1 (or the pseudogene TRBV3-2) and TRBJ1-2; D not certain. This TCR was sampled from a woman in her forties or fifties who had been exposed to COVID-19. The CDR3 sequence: CASSQEERYGYTF. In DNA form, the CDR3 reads TGTGCCAGCAGCCAAGAGGAGCGCTATGGCTACACCTTC.